This record looks at one T cell receptor beta chain sequence and its context. The sample belongs to a study of blood T cell repertoires in COVID-19. TCRdb's table, derived via immunoSEQ multiplex PCR, lists solely in-frame clones and lacks some. The table includes some 260,000 clones, roughly three quarters detected once. The CDR3 is made up of 16 amino acids. V was pared by 4 bases and J by 1 base, with 7 bases of the junction left unmatched. From germline, CDR1 is SGHAT and CDR2 FQDESV (reference sequence). The chain links TRBV11-1 to TRBJ2-3; 8 bases fit TRBD1. Sequencing was carried out using peripheral blood. This sequence originates from a middle-aged woman with active or convalescent COVID-19. This CDR3 reads CASSYRSGQGTDTQYF. The CDR3 bases are TGTGCCAGCAGCTATCGGTCGGGACAGGGCACAGATACGCAGTATTTT.